This T cell receptor (beta chain) was identified in a study of T cell repertoires in cytomegalovirus infection. Study at large: A matching HLA type, together with CMV infection, was signaled by public TCR beta signatures.

In germline, CDR1 is DFQATT, CDR2 SNEGSKA (reference sequence). The CDR3 extends over 15 amino acids. Trimming took 1 base from V and 2 from J, leaving 14 bases between them. This clonotype was detected only a few times. TCRdb itself ran the reads through MiXCR, one entry per CDR3 protein. The sample includes fewer than 550,000 distinct CDR3 sequences, about 15% of them seen just once. Sequencing used CD8+ T cells from PBMCs. The receptor's source is a human donor in good health (CMV status not recorded). Some clones in this sample may be carry-over from other donors' samples. V is TRBV20-1 and J is TRBJ2-5, with D perhaps being TRBD1 or TRBD2 (5 bases each). The CDR3 loop is CSARGFGDVQETQYF. CDR3 bases: TGCAGTGCTAGAGGGTTTGGGGACGTACAAGAGACCCAGTACTTC.